This T cell receptor (beta chain) was recorded in a study of Ad26.COV2.S vaccination and SARS-CoV-2 variants (dated by TCRdb to 2020 to 2022). Background on the whole study: Donors in the vaccine arm were drawn from COV1001, a phase I-IIa trial of Ad26.COV2.S in healthy adults that was multicentre, randomized, double-blind and placebo-controlled. Blinding of investigators to trial group allocation was maintained during experiments and outcome assessment. A total of around 32 samples were included in the TCR-sequenced set, comprising 19 Ad26.COV2.S vaccine recipients, 5 placebo recipients and 8 SARS-CoV-2 convalescent individuals. Trial participants were randomized into five groups of five: low-dose or high-dose Ad26.COV2.S given once or twice, or placebo on both occasions. TCRbeta repertoire sequencing was used to assess the specificity and breadth of SARS-CoV-2-reactive T cell receptors after Ad26.COV2.S vaccination. Ad26.COV2.S was given intramuscularly at 5x10^10 or 1x10^11 viral particles, as a single shot or as two shots 56 days apart. Paper-wide results and their limitations: Non-spike TCR breadth was comparable between vaccine and placebo recipients, consistent with the vaccine containing only spike. It was noted by the authors that total T cell responses may have been underestimated by the TCR breadth and depth analyses. Higher spike-specific TCR breadth was observed in Ad26.COV2.S recipients than in placebo recipients (P = 0.0014). The study was not powered to compare responses between vaccine doses or regimens. After vaccination, spike-specific CD8+ and CD4+ T cell responses were reported to show substantial breadth.

This sample's treatment or condition label indicates: over 15 received Ad26.COV2.S at low or high dose, single or two shots; 5 received placebo; per-sample allocation not given. For vaccine and placebo recipients, the sequenced repertoires came from samples collected on day 63 after the first injection. Cohort 1b enrolled roughly 25 adults aged 18-55 years at a single site in Boston, USA, between 29 July and 7 August 2020. Ad26.COV2.S was a replication-incompetent adenovirus type 26 vector expressing a prefusion-stabilized SARS-CoV-2 spike protein from the original Wuhan strain. TCRbeta CDR3 regions were sequenced with the immunoSEQ Assay. After extraction, genomic DNA underwent amplification by bias-controlled multiplex PCR, followed by high-throughput sequencing. The study's own analysis went as follows. Collapsing and filtering of sequences were performed to quantify the absolute abundance of each unique TCRbeta CDR3 region. T cell fraction was estimated by normalizing TCRbeta template counts to usable DNA, with usable DNA measured through amplification of reference genes found in all nucleated cells. Repertoire TCRs were annotated as SARS-CoV-2-specific when V gene, CDR3 amino acid sequence and J gene were exactly matched to a known reactive TCR set. MIRA supplied the reference SARS-CoV-2 TCR set, which was filtered for enrichment in COVID-19-positive ImmuneCODE repertoires so that public or cross-reactive TCRs were removed. Drawing on the MIRA antigens, annotated TCRs were analysed further at the level of specific ORF or position within ORF. Breadth was defined as the number of annotated unique rearrangements divided by the total number of unique productive rearrangements, and depth was defined as the summed frequency of the annotated unique rearrangements. Two-sided Wilcoxon rank-sum tests were applied when comparing TCR breadth between groups. TCRdb carries this immuneACCESS record with in-frame sequences only. Its versions omit some clonotypes, under half of them owing to an unresolved V gene in the studies checked, with the rest unexplained. That table furnishes V, J and clone size, whereas the DNA furnished D and trimming. Here the sample has about 390,000 clones; approximately 90% occur a single time. The ten most abundant clones make up around 1.7% of the sample.

Note on this clone: Its antigen is not yet known. Base-call qualities are not available, and no considerably larger clone is one nucleotide away.

Material: peripheral blood, obtained in a trial of Ad26.COV2.S vaccine versus placebo. This receptor was identified in a person between 18 and 65 years old who received the Ad26.COV2.S COVID-19 vaccine or a placebo.

DNA sequence: TGTGCCAGCAGTGCCGACAGGCGCTCCTACGAGCAGTACTTC. Its amino acids are CASSADRRSYEQYF. The chain was built from TRBV2 and TRBJ2-7, with a weak D call of TRBD1 (6 bases match). The CDR3 runs 14 amino acids, cysteine and phenylalanine included. Only the CDR3 portion is preserved as DNA: 42 bases, with reading frame beginning at the first base. The germline V gene specifies SNHLY as CDR1 and FYNNEI as CDR2. Relative to germline, V is 4 bases shorter and J is 0 bases shorter, with 10 bases between their ends.